This TCR beta chain was found in a study of cytomegalovirus exposure and HLA in healthy donors. In its sample, this clone was seen once. Between the trimmed V and J ends, which lost 3 bases and 4 bases, there was a span of 12 bases. The V gene's germline CDR1 is MDHEN and CDR2 SYDVKM. This CDR3 is built from 14 residues. Amplification used 60 Vbeta primers and 13 Jbeta primers. The repertoire was sequenced with immunoSEQ multiplex PCR; TCRdb's copy has only in-frame clones and lacks some. This sample carries roughly 140,000 clones, under 70% of them seen once, and the ten largest clones take 2.5% to 3.5%.

The rearrangement uses TRBV28 and TRBJ2-5; TRBD1 is a possible D gene (6 bases). Sequenced sample: PBMCs. The receptor was derived from a woman aged 30 to 39 in good health and CMV-seropositive. DNA of the CDR3: TGTGCCAGCAGTTTGGTGGACAGATCAGAGACCCAGTACTTC. It yields the protein CASSLVDRSETQYF.